This T cell receptor beta chain was documented in a study of blood T cell repertoires in COVID-19. About the research overall: T cells, B-cell-depleted T cells, or PBMCs supplied cDNA or gDNA.

The CDR3 is 15 amino acids. The V gene's germline CDR1 is SNHLY and CDR2 FYNNEI. Trimming took off 7 bases at V and 6 bases at J, with 19 bases between the two ends. Under the authors' procedure: Reference gene primer amplification in the assay estimated nucleated cell counts. Clones were read by immunoSEQ multiplex PCR, and TCRdb kept only the in-frame ones, dropping some. V and J calls and clone size are given by that table; D and trimming were obtained from the DNA. The data hold about 260,000 clones, with about 87% observed a single time. The chain joins TRBV2 to TRBJ1-5; the D gene is possibly TRBD1 (5 bases). The receptor's source is a woman aged 70-85 years with COVID-19, enrolled during active disease. Sequences were obtained from peripheral blood. The CDR3 reads CASKSGVEYGQPQHF. The CDR3 region has the DNA TGTGCCAGCAAGTCGGGGGTTGAGTATGGTCAGCCCCAGCATTTT.